These 19 T cell receptor beta chains were sequenced from one sample in a study of T-cell memory formation after mild COVID-19. TCRdb reanalysed the 5' RACE reads using MiXCR and keeps one entry per CDR3 protein. The table lists approximately 490,000 distinct CDR3 sequences, around 21% of them singletons. The sample taken for sequencing was PBMCs or a T cell subset sorted from them (not recorded which). The receptors were sampled from an adult woman who had mild COVID-19 (a few samples of this study predate the infection). Cell type and time point are not known.

This clonotype came up a few times. The CDR3 reads CASSSNTGSDQPQHF. The CDR3 region has the DNA TGTGCCAGCAGTTCAAACACAGGGTCCGATCAGCCCCAGCATTTT. This sequence joins TRBV12-3 or TRBV12-4 and TRBJ1-5; a possible D gene is TRBD1 (6 bases). This CDR3 comprises 15 residues. Trimming pared 4 bases from V and 5 bases from J, leaving 15 bases between.

This clonotype was detected a few times. The chain has TRBV29-1 and TRBJ2-3; TRBD2 might be the D (5 bases). The length of the CDR3 is 14 residues. V lost 8 bases, J lost 1 base, and 16 bases lay in between. The germline gives CDR1 SQVTM, CDR2 ANQGSEA. CDR3 loop: CSSKSGTGTDTQYF. CDR3 nucleotide sequence: TGCAGCTCGAAATCGGGAACAGGCACAGATACGCAGTATTTT.

The chain has TRBV5-1 and TRBJ2-2; D remains unclear. CDR1 SGHRS and CDR2 YFSETQ come from the germline V gene. The CDR3 has 15 amino acids. Trimming took 4 bases from V and 2 from J, leaving 12 bases between them. The CDR3 DNA reads as TGCGCCAGCAGCCCACTCTATCCTAACACCGGGGAGCTGTTTTTT. It is translated as CASSPLYPNTGELFF.

This clonotype was seen more than once but under ten times. The J gene is TRBJ2-5, the V gene TRBV6-6, with 11 positions matching TRBD1. This CDR3 is 16 amino acids long. Germline lookup yields CDR1 MNHNY and CDR2 SVGAGI (reference sequence). The V and J ends lost 6 bases and 1 base, in that order; junction bases with no gene match: 7. Here the CDR3 reads CASSPKDRGPQETQYF. The CDR3 DNA follows: TGTGCCAGCAGCCCGAAGGACAGGGGGCCCCAAGAGACCCAGTACTTC.

The chain employs TRBV19 and TRBJ1-1; possible D gene TRBD1, 6 bases. V was shortened by 4 bases and J by 5 bases, with 8 bases between the two germline ends. CDR1 and CDR2 (germline): LNHDA, SQIVND (reference sequence). The CDR3 extends over 12 amino acids. The CDR3 region has the DNA TGTGCCAGTAGTACAGGGGTGACTGAAGCTTTCTTT. The encoded protein is CASSTGVTEAFF.

In this sample, this clonotype turned up a few times. The V gene is TRBV12-3 or TRBV12-4, the J gene TRBJ1-6; possible D gene TRBD1, 5 bases. The V gene lost 10 bases and the J gene lost 6 bases, with 16 bases spanning the gap. The CDR3 has 14 amino acids. CDR3 in amino acids: CATKLDTFNSPLHF. CDR3 bases: TGTGCCACTAAGTTGGACACCTTTAATTCACCCCTCCACTTT.

This clonotype was seen a handful of times. V gene TRBV7-2 combines with J gene TRBJ2-3; 11 bases line up with TRBD2. Germline V gives CDR1 SGHTA, CDR2 FQGNSA. The V segment lost 5 bases and the J segment 2 bases; nucleotides outside the gene matches: 9. The CDR3 has 17 residues. The CDR3 region has the DNA TGTGCCAGCAGCCGCGCAACGACTAGCGGGGACACAGATACGCAGTATTTT. Protein: CASSRATTSGDTDTQYF. Drawing the rest from reference TRBV7-2 and TRBJ2-3, the complete variable domain is GAGVSQSPSNKVTEKGKDVELRCDPISGHTALYWYRQSLGQGLEFLIYFQGNSAPDKSGLPSDRFSAERTGGSVSTLTIQRTQQEDSAVYLCASSRATTSGDTDTQYFGPGTRLTVL.

V and J are TRBV9 and TRBJ1-6, with D possibly TRBD1 on 6 matching bases. Germline CDR1 SGDLS, CDR2 YYNGEE. Trimming left V 0 bases short and J 9 bases short, with 13 bases between. The CDR3 spans 15 residues. CDR3 nucleotide sequence: TGTGCCAGCAGCGTAGACGCAGGGGACGGTTCACCCCTCCACTTT. Its translation is CASSVDAGDGSPLHF.

The chain recombines TRBV20-1 with TRBJ2-3, with 7 bases lining up with TRBD2. The J segment lost 8 bases and the V segment lost 3 bases, leaving 14 bases of the junction unmatched. The germline V gene encodes CDR1 DFQATT and CDR2 SNEGSKA (reference sequence). This CDR3 has 15 amino acids. CDR3 region: CSARSERGSQRTQYF. The CDR3 DNA reads as TGCAGTGCTAGGAGCGAGCGGGGTTCACAGCGTACGCAGTATTTT.

This clonotype was seen a handful of times. The CDR3 DNA reads TGTGCCAGCAGCTTAATCCGAACCGGGACTAATTACGAGCAGTACTTC. It specifies CASSLIRTGTNYEQYF. The chain joins TRBV7-8 to TRBJ2-7; TRBD2 aligns across 7 bases. The V gene end was trimmed by 2 bases and the J gene end by 4 bases; junction bases not matched to a gene: 11. There are 16 residues in the CDR3. The germline gives CDR1 SGHVS, CDR2 FQNEAQ.

This sequence joins TRBV29-1 and TRBJ1-1; the match to TRBD1 covers 8 bases. The junction had 9 bases not matched to a gene; V was cut back by 3 bases and J by 3 bases. Germline CDR1 is SQVTM and CDR2 is ANQGSEA. CDR3 length: 15 residues. The CDR3 sequence is CSVDPRTGMDTEAFF. CDR3 DNA sequence: TGCAGCGTTGACCCCCGGACAGGGATGGACACTGAAGCTTTCTTT.

The chain combines TRBV20-1 with TRBJ2-1, with a possible D match to TRBD2 (5 bases). V lost 4 bases and J lost 7, with 23 bases in between. The germline CDR1 and CDR2 sequences are DFQATT and SNEGSKA (reference sequence). The CDR3 has 16 residues. The CDR3 nucleotides are TGCAGTGCTAATGTTGCTCGGGGATCAGTTAAAAATGAGCAGTTCTTC. It specifies CSANVARGSVKNEQFF.

A few counts support this clonotype. The rearrangement joins TRBV14 to TRBJ1-4; D might be TRBD1 (5 bases). Trimming took 6 bases from V and 2 from J, leaving 13 bases between them. CDR1 and CDR2 from the germline V gene are SGHDN and FVKESK. The CDR3 has 15 residues. The CDR3 bases are TGTGCCAGCAGTCATATCCGGGGGACTAATGAAAAACTGTTTTTT. Amino acid sequence: CASSHIRGTNEKLFF.

This clonotype showed up just a few times. For the CDR3, the DNA is TGTGCCAGCAGCCTACGCCCGGGAAAACTGTTTTTT. It yields the protein CASSLRPGKLFF. This sequence joins TRBV5-6 and TRBJ1-4; D not resolved. The V gene's germline CDR1 is SGHDT and CDR2 YYEEEE. With 4 bases removed from V and 10 bases from J, the gap between germline ends came to 11 bases. The CDR3 totals 12 residues.

The gene calls are TRBV6-2 or TRBV6-3 and TRBJ2-2; 7 bases agree with TRBD2. This CDR3 comprises 14 residues. V dropped 8 bases and J dropped 5; count of bases not matched to a gene: 8. The V gene's germline CDR1 is MNHEY and CDR2 SVGEGT. CDR3 protein: CASRQREVTGELFF. The CDR3 bases are TGTGCCAGCCGACAGCGGGAAGTTACCGGGGAGCTGTTTTTT.

The rearrangement links TRBV5-6 to TRBJ1-1; weak D call: TRBD1 (6 bases). The CDR3 runs to 14 residues. V was pared by 2 bases and J by 6 bases, with 14 bases between. Germline assignment: CDR1 SGHDT and CDR2 YYEEEE. The CDR3: CASSFRQDWAEAFF. CDR3 nucleotides: TGTGCCAGCAGCTTTCGACAGGACTGGGCTGAAGCTTTCTTT. The full variable domain, with the rest looked up from reference TRBV5-6 and TRBJ1-1, is DAGVTQSPTHLIKTRGQQVTLRCSPKSGHDTVSWYQQALGQGPQFIFQYYEEEERQRGNFPDRFSGHQFPNYSSELNVNALLLGDSALYLCASSFRQDWAEAFFGQGTRLTVV.

This clonotype has ten or more counts. The genes are TRBV2 and TRBJ1-2, with a weak D call TRBD1 (6 bases). Between the trimmed V and J ends, which lost 2 bases and 4 bases, there was a span of 11 bases. Per germline, CDR1 SNHLY and CDR2 FYNNEI. This CDR3 is 14 amino acids long. The CDR3 protein is CASSETGGGYGYTF. Here the CDR3 DNA reads TGTGCCAGCAGTGAAACGGGAGGGGGCTATGGCTACACCTTC. The full variable domain, completed using reference TRBV2 and TRBJ1-2, is EPEVTQTPSHQVTQMGQEVILRCVPISNHLYFYWYRQILGQKVEFLVSFYNNEISEKSEIFDDQFSVERPDGSNFTLKIRSTKLEDSAMYFCASSETGGGYGYTFGSGTRLTVV.

The sample holds a few counts of this clonotype. The chain uses TRBV15 and TRBJ2-7; a possible D gene is TRBD2 (5 bases). The CDR3 length is 14 residues. Germline V CDR1 and CDR2: LNHNV, YYDKDF (reference sequence). Trimming shortened V by 1 base and J by 3 bases, and 10 bases separated the two germline ends. CDR3 coding DNA: TGTGCCACCAGCAGAGTCGGGGTGGGCTACGAGCAGTACTTC. It yields the protein CATSRVGVGYEQYF.

The chain recombines TRBV7-2 with TRBJ2-1; TRBD2 matches at 8 bases. The ends lost 5 bases at V and 8 bases at J; junction bases unmatched: 5. The germline V gene encodes CDR1 SGHTA and CDR2 FQGNSA. This CDR3 has 13 residues. This CDR3 reads CASSVGLGDEQFF. CDR3 bases: TGTGCCAGCAGCGTGGGACTAGGCGATGAGCAGTTCTTC.